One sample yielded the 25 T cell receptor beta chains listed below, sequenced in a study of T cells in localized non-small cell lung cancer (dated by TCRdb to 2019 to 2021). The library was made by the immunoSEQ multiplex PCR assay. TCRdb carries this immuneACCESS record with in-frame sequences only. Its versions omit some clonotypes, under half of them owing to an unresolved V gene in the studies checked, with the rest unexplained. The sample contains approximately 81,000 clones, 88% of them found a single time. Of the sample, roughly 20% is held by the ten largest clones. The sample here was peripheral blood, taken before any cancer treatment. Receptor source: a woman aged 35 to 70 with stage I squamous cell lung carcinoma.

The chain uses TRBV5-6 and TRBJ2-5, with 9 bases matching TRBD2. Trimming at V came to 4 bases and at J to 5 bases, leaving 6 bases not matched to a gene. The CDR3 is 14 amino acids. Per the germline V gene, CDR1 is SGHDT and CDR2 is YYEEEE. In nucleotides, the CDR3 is TGTGCCAGCAGCCGGCGGGGGGGCGTGGAGACCCAGTACTTC. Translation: CASSRRGGVETQYF.

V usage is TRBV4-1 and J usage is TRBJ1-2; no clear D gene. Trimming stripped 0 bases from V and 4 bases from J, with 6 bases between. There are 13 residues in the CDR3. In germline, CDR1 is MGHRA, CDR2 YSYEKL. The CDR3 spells CASSQDGLYGYTF. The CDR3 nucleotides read TGCGCCAGCAGCCAAGACGGGCTCTATGGCTACACCTTC.

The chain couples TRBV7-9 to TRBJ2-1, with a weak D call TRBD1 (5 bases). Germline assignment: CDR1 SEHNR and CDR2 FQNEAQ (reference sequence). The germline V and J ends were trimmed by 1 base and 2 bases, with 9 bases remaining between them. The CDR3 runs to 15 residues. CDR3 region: CASSLDRLTYNEQFF. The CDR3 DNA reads TGTGCCAGCAGCTTAGACAGGCTGACCTACAATGAGCAGTTCTTC.

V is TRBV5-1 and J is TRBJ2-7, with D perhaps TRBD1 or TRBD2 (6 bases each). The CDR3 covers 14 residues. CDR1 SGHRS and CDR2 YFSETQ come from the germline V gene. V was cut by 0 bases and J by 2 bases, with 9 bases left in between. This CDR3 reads CASSLEGGTYEQYF. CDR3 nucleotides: TGCGCCAGCAGCTTGGAGGGGGGAACCTACGAGCAGTACTTC.

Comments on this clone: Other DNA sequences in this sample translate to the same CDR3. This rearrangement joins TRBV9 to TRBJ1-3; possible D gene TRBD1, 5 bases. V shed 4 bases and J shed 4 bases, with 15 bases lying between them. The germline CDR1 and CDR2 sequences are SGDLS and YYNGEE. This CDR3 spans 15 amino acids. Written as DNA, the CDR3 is TGTGCCAGCAGCTTCCAGGGTGCCCGGGGAAACACCATATATTTT. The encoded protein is CASSFQGARGNTIYF.

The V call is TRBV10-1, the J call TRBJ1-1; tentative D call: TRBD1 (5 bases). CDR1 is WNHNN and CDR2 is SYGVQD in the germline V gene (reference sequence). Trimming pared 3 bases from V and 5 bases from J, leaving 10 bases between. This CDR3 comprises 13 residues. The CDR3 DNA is TGCGCCAGCAGTGATAACAGGCGAACTGAAGCTTTCTTT. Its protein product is CASSDNRRTEAFF.

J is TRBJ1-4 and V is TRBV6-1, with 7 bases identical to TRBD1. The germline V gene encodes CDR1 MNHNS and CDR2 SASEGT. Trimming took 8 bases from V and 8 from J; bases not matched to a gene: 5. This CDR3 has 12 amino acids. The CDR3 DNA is TGTGCCAGCGGTACGGACAGGGAAAAACTGTTTTTT. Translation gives CASGTDREKLFF.

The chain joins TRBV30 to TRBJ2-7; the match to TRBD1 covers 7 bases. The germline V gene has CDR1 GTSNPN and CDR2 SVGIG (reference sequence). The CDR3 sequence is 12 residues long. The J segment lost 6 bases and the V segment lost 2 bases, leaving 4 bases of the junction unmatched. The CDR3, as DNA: TGTGCCTGGAGTACCGGGACAGTCGAGCAGTACTTC. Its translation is CAWSTGTVEQYF.

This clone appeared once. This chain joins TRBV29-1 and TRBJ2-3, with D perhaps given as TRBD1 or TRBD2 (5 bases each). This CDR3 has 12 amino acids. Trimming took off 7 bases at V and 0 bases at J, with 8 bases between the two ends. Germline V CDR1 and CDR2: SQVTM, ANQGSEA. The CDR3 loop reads CSAGASTDTQYF. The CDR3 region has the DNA TGCAGCGCCGGGGCTAGCACAGATACGCAGTATTTT.

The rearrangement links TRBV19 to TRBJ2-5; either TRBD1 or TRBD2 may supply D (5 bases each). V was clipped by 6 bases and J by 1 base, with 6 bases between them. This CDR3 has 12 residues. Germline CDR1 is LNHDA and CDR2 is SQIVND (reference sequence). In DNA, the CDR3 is TGTGCCAGTAGGGGGGTCCAAGAGACCCAGTACTTC. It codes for CASRGVQETQYF.

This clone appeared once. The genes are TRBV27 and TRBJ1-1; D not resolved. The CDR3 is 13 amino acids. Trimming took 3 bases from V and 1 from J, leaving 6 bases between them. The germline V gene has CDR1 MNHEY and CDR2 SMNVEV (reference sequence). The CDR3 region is CASSFGENTEAFF. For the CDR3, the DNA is TGTGCCAGCAGTTTCGGGGAGAACACTGAAGCTTTCTTT.

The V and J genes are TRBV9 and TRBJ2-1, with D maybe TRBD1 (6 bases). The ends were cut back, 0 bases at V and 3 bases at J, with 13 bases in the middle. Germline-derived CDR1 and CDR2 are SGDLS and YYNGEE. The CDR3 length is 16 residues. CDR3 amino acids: CASSVAAGALYNEQFF. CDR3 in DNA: TGTGCCAGCAGCGTAGCGGCAGGGGCACTCTACAATGAGCAGTTCTTC.

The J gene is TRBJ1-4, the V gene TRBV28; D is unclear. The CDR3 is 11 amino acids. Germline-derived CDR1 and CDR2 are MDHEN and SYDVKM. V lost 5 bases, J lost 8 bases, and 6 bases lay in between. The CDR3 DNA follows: TGTGCCAGCAGTCGGTGGGAAAAACTGTTTTTT. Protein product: CASSRWEKLFF.

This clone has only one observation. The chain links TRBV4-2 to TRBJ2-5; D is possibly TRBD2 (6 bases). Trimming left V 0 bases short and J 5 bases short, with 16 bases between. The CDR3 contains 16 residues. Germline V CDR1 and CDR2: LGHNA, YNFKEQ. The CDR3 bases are TGTGCCAGCAGCCAAGAAACCAGCGGGCGCGGGGAGACCCAGTACTTC. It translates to CASSQETSGRGETQYF.

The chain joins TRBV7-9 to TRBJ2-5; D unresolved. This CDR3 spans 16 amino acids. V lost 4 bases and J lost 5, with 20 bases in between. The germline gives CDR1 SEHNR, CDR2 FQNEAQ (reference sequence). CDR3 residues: CASSSSPTSPWETQYF. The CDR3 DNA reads TGTGCCAGCAGCTCCTCTCCTACTTCTCCCTGGGAGACCCAGTACTTC. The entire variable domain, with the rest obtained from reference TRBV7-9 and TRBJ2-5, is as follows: DTGVSQNPRHKITKRGQNVTFRCDPISEHNRLYWYRQTLGQGPEFLTYFQNEAQLEKSRLLSDRFSAERPKGSFSTLEIQRTEQGDSAMYLCASSSSPTSPWETQYFGPGTRLLVL.

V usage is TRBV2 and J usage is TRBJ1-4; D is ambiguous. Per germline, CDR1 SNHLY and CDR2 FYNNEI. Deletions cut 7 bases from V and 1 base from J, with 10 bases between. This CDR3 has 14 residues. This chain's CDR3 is CASKDQITNEKLFF. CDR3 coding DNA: TGTGCCAGCAAGGATCAGATAACTAATGAAAAACTGTTTTTT.

The CDR3 region has the DNA TGTGCCAGCAGCAAACTAGCGGGGGGACTTGGGGCCAACGTCCTGACTTTC. Its translation is CASSKLAGGLGANVLTF. J is TRBJ2-6 and V is TRBV2; TRBD2 agrees at 12 bases. The CDR3 sequence is 17 residues long. Germline trimming cut 6 bases from V and 3 bases from J; bases unmatched to any gene: 6. The germline gives CDR1 SNHLY, CDR2 FYNNEI.

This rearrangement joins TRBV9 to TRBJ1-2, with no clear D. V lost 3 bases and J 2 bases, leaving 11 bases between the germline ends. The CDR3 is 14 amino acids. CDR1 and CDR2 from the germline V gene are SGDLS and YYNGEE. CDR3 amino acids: CASSARDTNYGYTF. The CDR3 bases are TGTGCCAGCAGCGCGAGGGATACAAACTATGGCTACACCTTC.

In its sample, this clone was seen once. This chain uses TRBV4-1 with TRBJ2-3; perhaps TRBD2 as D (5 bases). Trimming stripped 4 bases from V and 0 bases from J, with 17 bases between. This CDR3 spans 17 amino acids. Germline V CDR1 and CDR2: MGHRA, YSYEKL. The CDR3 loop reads CASSPLLRPGSTDTQYF. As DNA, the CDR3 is TGCGCCAGCAGCCCCCTTCTTAGACCGGGGAGCACAGATACGCAGTATTTT.

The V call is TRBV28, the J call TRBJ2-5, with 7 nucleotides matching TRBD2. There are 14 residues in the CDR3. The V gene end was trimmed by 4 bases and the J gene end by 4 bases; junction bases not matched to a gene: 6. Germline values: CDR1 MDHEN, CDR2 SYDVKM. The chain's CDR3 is CASSWTSLGETQYF. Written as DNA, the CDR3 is TGTGCCAGCAGTTGGACTAGTCTAGGAGAGACCCAGTACTTC.

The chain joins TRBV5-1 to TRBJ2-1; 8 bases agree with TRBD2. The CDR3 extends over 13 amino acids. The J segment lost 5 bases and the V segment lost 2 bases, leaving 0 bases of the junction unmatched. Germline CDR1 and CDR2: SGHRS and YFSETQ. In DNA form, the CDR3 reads TGCGCCAGCAGCTTCGGGGGGGACAATGAGCAGTTCTTC. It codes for CASSFGGDNEQFF.

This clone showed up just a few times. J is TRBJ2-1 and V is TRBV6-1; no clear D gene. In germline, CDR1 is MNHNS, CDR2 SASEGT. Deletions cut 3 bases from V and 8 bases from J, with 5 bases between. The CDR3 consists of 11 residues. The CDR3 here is CASSEVYEQFF. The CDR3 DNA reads TGTGCCAGCAGTGAGGTTTATGAGCAGTTCTTC.

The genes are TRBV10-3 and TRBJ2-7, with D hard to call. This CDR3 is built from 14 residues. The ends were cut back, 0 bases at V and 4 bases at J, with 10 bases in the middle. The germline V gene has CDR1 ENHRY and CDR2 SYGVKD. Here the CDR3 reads CAISESSDPYEQYF. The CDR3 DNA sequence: TGTGCCATCAGTGAGTCATCAGATCCATACGAGCAGTACTTC.

The CDR3 reads CASSEIGGSGANVLTF. CDR3 sequence (DNA): TGTGCCAGCAGTGAAATAGGAGGCTCTGGGGCCAACGTCCTGACTTTC. This chain uses TRBV6-4 with TRBJ2-6; D is possibly TRBD2 (5 bases). CDR1 is MRHNA, CDR2 SNTAGT, per germline. V dropped 3 bases and J dropped 0 bases, with 9 bases sitting between them. The CDR3 is made up of 16 amino acids.

This CDR3 reads CASRQPGQTNTEAFF. The CDR3 bases are TGTGCCAGCAGACAACCGGGACAGACGAACACTGAAGCTTTCTTT. The genes are TRBV6-5 and TRBJ1-1, with 7 bases fitting TRBD1. The trim removed 6 bases at V and 1 base at J, leaving 8 bases unmatched. Germline-derived CDR1 and CDR2 are MNHEY and SVGAGI. CDR3 size: 15 residues.